This TCR beta chain stems from a study of cytomegalovirus exposure and HLA in healthy donors. Study results and limitations: In a later analysis, TCR beta V- and J-gene trimming was associated with a missense DCLRE1C variant. Rare sequences made up most TCRs, while some public TCRs were found in many donors.

This clone was counted a few times. No antigen is known for it. The CDR3 sequence is 15 residues long. Trimming removed 3 bases from V and 5 bases from J; junction bases left unmatched: 4. Per the germline V gene, CDR1 is MNHEY and CDR2 is SMNVEV (reference sequence). The PCR employed 60 Vbeta primers together with 13 Jbeta primers. Assay used: immunoSEQ multiplex PCR; TCRdb lists only in-frame clones, some missing. The table has around 91,000 clones, around 64% seen once. This sequence was found in a man aged 55-75 years in good health and CMV-seronegative. The chain carries TRBV27 and TRBJ2-7; 13 bases are shared with TRBD2. Sample: PBMCs. CDR3 protein: CASSFSGTSGNEQYF. In DNA form, the CDR3 reads TGTGCCAGCAGTTTCTCCGGGACTAGCGGGAACGAGCAGTACTTC.